These T cell receptor beta chains were read from a single sample in a study of long-term antiretroviral therapy in people with HIV. Sequencing used immunoSEQ multiplex PCR; TCRdb keeps in-frame clones, though not all of them. The repertoire includes around 23,000 clones, roughly 77% of them detected once, and around 6.1% sits in the top ten. The sample in question was unsorted PBMCs, obtained 4.4 years after starting antiretroviral therapy. The receptors derive from a man aged 25 to 40 with HIV. Both conserved end residues are part of each CDR3. D genes are given only for firm matches. Size is stated for part of the rows, as once, few or many counts, or as a class when the clone is expanded.

j_call d_call clone_size v_call cdr3_nt cdr3_aa
TRBJ1-2 TRBD1 few TRBV18 TGTGCCAGCTCATCTCGGGACAGACCTCTCTATGGCTACACCTTC CASSSRDRPLYGYTF
TRBJ2-1 TRBD2 - TRBV9 TGTGCCAGCACAGCTAGCGGGAAAATGCAGGATGAGCAGTTCTTC CASTASGKMQDEQFF
TRBJ1-5 - once TRBV19 TGTGCCAGTAGCCGAGGGATGGGAGGAGATCAGCCCCAGCATTTT CASSRGMGGDQPQHF
TRBJ2-3 TRBD2 - TRBV27 TGTGCCAGCAGTTTAAGCGCCGGGACTAGCGGGGCACACACAGATACGCAGTATTTT CASSLSAGTSGAHTDTQYF
TRBJ1-1 TRBD1 - TRBV7-9 TGTGCCAGCAGCTGGGGTGACAGGGGTGCTGAAGCTTTCTTT CASSWGDRGAEAFF
TRBJ2-7 - few TRBV4-1 TGCGCCAGCAGCCAAGAGTGGGGGCTTTTTGAGTACGAGCAGTACTTC CASSQEWGLFEYEQYF
TRBJ1-2 - few TRBV9 TGTGCCAGCAGCGTAAGTTGGTACGGCTACACCTTC CASSVSWYGYTF
TRBJ1-1 TRBD1 - TRBV6-5 TGTGCCAGCAGTCACAGACAGGGTAAAGGCACTGAAGCTTTCTTT CASSHRQGKGTEAFF
TRBJ2-7 - - TRBV6-5 TGTGCCAGCAGTCCAAATGGCATCGGCGAGCAGTACTTC CASSPNGIGEQYF
TRBJ2-3 TRBD2 - TRBV27 TGTGCCAGCAGTGGGCCTGGGGAGGGTGCAGATACGCAGTATTTT CASSGPGEGADTQYF
TRBJ1-3 - medium-sized TRBV6-5 TGTGCCAGCAGGACGGGATCCTCTGGAAACACCATATATTTT CASRTGSSGNTIYF
TRBJ1-1 TRBD1 - TRBV10-3 TGTGCCATCAGTGACCGTTTAGGGGACAGTTCTCTCCTGAACACTGAAGCTTTCTTT CAISDRLGDSSLLNTEAFF
TRBJ1-2 TRBD1 few TRBV7-3 TGTGCCAGCAGCGCCTGGCCCGGGACAGGTGATGGCTACACCTTC CASSAWPGTGDGYTF
TRBJ2-3 - - TRBV18 TGTGCCAGCTCACCACCGAAGGGGGCGAAAAGCGGGGACAGCACAGATACGCAGTATTTT CASSPPKGAKSGDSTDTQYF
TRBJ1-1 - - TRBV7-8 TGTGCCAGCAGCTTAGGGAACAGCCAAACCACTGAAGCTTTCTTT CASSLGNSQTTEAFF
TRBJ2-1 - large TRBV28 TGTGCCAGCATTACTGCGGACAGCTACAATGAGCAGTTCTTC CASITADSYNEQFF
TRBJ1-1 TRBD1 - TRBV15 TGTGCCACCAGCAACCCAAGACAGGGGTTGACTGAAGCTTTCTTT CATSNPRQGLTEAFF
TRBJ1-1 - once TRBV5-1 TGCGCCAGCAGCTTGGACACCGGGACCTATCCGGGCACTGAAGCTTTCTTT CASSLDTGTYPGTEAFF
TRBJ2-1 TRBD2 - TRBV7-3 TGTGCCAGCAGCTCGGGACTAGCGGGAGTTGAGCAGTTCTTC CASSSGLAGVEQFF
TRBJ1-5 - - TRBV4-1 TGCGCCAGCAGCCCCCACCCCACCGGCAATCAGCCCCAGCATTTT CASSPHPTGNQPQHF
TRBJ1-4 - - TRBV25-1 TGTGCCAGCAGTGAGCCAGGGAGCAGTAATGAAAAACTGTTTTTT CASSEPGSSNEKLFF
TRBJ1-1 TRBD1 - TRBV6-5 TGTGCCACCCACGACAGGGTAATAGCTTTCTTT CATHDRVIAFF
TRBJ2-7 - - TRBV5-4 TGTGCCAGCAGCTTTCGACTGTCCTTAGACGAGCAGTACTTC CASSFRLSLDEQYF